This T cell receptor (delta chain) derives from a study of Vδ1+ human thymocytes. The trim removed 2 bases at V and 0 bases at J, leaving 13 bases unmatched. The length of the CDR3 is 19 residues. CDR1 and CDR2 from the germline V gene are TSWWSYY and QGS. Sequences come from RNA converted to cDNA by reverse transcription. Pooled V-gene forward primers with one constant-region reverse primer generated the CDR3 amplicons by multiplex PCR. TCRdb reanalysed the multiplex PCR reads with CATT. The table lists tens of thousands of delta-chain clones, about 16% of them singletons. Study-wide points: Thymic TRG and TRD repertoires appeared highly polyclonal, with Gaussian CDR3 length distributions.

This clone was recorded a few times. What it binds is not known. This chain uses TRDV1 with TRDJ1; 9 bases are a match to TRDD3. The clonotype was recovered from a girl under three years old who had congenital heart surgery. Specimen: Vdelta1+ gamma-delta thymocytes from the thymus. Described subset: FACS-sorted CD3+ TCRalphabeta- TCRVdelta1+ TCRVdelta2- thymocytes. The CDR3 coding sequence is TGTGCTCTTGGGGAATGGAACTACTGGGGGACGCTGTACACCGATAAACTCATCTTT. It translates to CALGEWNYWGTLYTDKLIF.